This TCR beta chain is from a study of metastatic and nonmetastatic thyroid tumors. About the research overall: Comparative analysis of repertoires was undertaken across blood and tumor or nodule tissue obtained from malignant and benign thyroid patients. Study-wide points: Patients with malignant thyroid tumors reportedly had significantly higher TCR beta diversity than those with benign nodules, in blood and tumor.

Germline CDR1 reads SGHAT; CDR2 reads FQNNGV. The CDR3 has 16 amino acids. A note on this clone: As yet, its antigen is unknown. The germline gene is not matched at one end of the junction; a read error may be the cause.

Original methodology: Building a distant-metastasis classifier for papillary thyroid cancer drew on CDR3 differences across clinicopathological groups. With MiXCR, TCRdb called clones anew from the PCR reads. The authors' filters were not applied to this entry. The profile shows over 8,000 clones, under 40% of them singletons. Thyroid surgery was performed in patients who had received no treatment beforehand. This receptor was taken from a female donor with papillary thyroid cancer or a benign thyroid nodule (not recorded which). Some clones in this sample may be carry-over from other donors' samples. Sequenced input: adjacent normal tissue. The chain uses TRBV11-2 and TRBJ2-1; 10 bases align to TRBD1. Here the CDR3 DNA reads TGTGCCAGCAGCTCGAGACAGGGGGCCAGCGGCAATGGGCAGTTCTTC. Residues: CASSSRQGASGNGQFF. The variable domain in full, completed from reference TRBV11-2 and TRBJ2-1, reads EAGVAQSPRYKIIEKRQSVAFWCNPISGHATLYWYQQILGQGPKLLIQFQNNGVVDDSQLPKDRFSAERLKGVDSTLKIQPAKLEDSAVYLCASSSRQGASGNGQFFGPGTRLTVL.